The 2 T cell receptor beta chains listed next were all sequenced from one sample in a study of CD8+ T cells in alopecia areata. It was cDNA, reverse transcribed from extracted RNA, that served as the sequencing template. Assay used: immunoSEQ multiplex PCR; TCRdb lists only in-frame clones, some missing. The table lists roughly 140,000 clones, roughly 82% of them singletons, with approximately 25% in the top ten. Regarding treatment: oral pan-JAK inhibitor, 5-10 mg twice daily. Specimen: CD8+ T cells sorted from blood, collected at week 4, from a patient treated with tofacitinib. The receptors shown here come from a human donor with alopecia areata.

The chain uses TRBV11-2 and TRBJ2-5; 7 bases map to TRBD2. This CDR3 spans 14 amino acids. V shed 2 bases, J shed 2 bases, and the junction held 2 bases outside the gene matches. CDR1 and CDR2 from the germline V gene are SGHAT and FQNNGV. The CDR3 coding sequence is TGTGCCAGCAGCTTATTCGGGGGGCAAGAGACCCAGTACTTC. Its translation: CASSLFGGQETQYF.

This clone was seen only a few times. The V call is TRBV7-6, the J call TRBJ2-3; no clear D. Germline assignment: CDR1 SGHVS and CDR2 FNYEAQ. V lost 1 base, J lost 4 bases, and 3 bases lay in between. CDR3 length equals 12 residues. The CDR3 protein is CASSLGPDTQYF. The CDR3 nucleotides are TGTGCCAGCAGCTTAGGGCCAGATACGCAGTATTTT.